The clone carrying this T cell receptor beta chain turned up a few times. Noted time point: patch test 3, about 24 weeks after DPC sensitization. The treatment is: therapeutic diphenylcyclopropenone sensitization with weekly scalp DPC. The CDR3 is made up of 13 amino acids. The ends were cut back, 4 bases at V and 0 bases at J, with 7 bases in the middle. This specimen comes from a study of human T cells and chemical hapten exposure. Study-level information: Sensitization applied 2% DPC to about 2 cm by about 2 cm of upper inner arm skin. Small pooled library volume differences mainly caused per-sample TCR yield variation.

TCRdb re-called the RACE reads through MiXCR, storing one row per CDR3 protein. Seen here are 95,000 to 150,000 distinct CDR3 sequences, 11% observed once, and the top ten hold 2% to 2.5%. The sample in question was whole blood, obtained in connection with sensitization to the hapten diphenylcyclopropenone (DPC). V and J are TRBV12-3 or TRBV12-4 and TRBJ2-7; no reliable D call. The source is a woman between 45 and 60 years old with alopecia areata. Some clones in this sample may be carry-over from other donors' samples. The CDR3 loop is CASSSASSYEQYF. The CDR3 region has the DNA TGTGCCAGCAGTTCCGCGAGCTCCTACGAGCAGTACTTC.